This TCR beta chain is from a study of blood T cell repertoires in COVID-19. Only in-frame clones appear in the TCRdb table, and some are missing; sequencing was by immunoSEQ multiplex PCR. The table includes about 180,000 clones, 80% to 90% detected once. The sample taken for sequencing was peripheral blood. The receptor was isolated from a man younger than 30 who had recovered from COVID-19.

Written as DNA, the CDR3 is TGTGCCTGGAGGGGAGAGGGTCCCCAGCATTTT. It encodes CAWRGEGPQHF. This chain connects TRBV30 to TRBJ1-5; D not certain. The germline V gene has CDR1 GTSNPN and CDR2 SVGIG (reference sequence). The CDR3 contains 11 residues. V was trimmed by 3 bases and J by 10 bases, leaving 10 bases between them. The full variable domain, rest sourced from reference TRBV30 and TRBJ1-5, is SQTIHQWPATLVQPVGSPLSLECTVEGTSNPNLYWYRQAAGRGLQLLFYSVGIGQISSEVPQNLSASRPQDRQFILSSKKLLLSDSGFYLCAWRGEGPQHFGDGTRLSIL.